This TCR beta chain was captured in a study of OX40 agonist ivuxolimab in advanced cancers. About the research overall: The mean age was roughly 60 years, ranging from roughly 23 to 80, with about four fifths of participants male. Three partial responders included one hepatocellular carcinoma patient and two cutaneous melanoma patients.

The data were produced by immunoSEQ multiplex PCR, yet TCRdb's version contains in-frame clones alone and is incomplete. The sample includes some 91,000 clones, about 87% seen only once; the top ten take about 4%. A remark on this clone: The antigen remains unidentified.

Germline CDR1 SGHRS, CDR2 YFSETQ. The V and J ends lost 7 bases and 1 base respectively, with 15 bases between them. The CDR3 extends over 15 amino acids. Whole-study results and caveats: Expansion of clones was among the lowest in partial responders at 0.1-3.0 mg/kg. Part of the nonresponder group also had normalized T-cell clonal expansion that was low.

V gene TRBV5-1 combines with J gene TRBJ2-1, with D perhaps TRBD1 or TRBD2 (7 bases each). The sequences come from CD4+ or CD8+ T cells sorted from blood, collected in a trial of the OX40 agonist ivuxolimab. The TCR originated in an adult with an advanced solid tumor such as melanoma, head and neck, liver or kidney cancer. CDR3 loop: CASSRGGQSYNEQFF. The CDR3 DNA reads TGCGCCAGCTCCAGGGGGGGACAGTCCTACAATGAGCAGTTCTTC.